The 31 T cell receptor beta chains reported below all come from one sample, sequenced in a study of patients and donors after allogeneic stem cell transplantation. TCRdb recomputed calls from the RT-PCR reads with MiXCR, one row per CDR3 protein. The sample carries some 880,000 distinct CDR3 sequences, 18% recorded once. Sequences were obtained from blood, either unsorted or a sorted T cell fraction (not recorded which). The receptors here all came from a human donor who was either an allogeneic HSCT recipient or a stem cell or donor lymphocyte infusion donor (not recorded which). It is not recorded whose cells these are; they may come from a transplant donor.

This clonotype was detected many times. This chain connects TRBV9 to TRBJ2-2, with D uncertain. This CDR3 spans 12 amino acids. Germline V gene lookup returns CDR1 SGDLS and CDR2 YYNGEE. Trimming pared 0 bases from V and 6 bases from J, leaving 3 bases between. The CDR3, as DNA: TGTGCCAGCAGCGTAGGGTCCGGGGAGCTGTTTTTT. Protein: CASSVGSGELFF.

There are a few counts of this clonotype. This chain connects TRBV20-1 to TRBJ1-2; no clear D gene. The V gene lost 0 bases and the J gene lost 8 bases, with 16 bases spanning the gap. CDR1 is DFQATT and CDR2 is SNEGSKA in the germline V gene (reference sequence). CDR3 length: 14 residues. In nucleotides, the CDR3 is TGCAGTGCTAGAGATTGGACCGGAGAGGGCGGCTACACCTTC. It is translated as CSARDWTGEGGYTF.

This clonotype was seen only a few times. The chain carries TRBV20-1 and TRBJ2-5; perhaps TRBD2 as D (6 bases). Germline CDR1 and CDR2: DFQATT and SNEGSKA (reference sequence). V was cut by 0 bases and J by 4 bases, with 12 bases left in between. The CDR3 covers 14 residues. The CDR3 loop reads CSARDVKEGETQYF. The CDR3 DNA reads TGCAGTGCTAGAGATGTCAAGGAGGGAGAGACCCAGTACTTC.

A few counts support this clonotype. The CDR3 is CASSQVPGDNEQFF. The CDR3 coding sequence is TGCGCCAGCAGCCAAGTGCCAGGGGACAATGAGCAGTTCTTC. V and J are TRBV4-3 and TRBJ2-1; possible D gene TRBD1, 6 bases. The germline V gene has CDR1 LGHNA and CDR2 YSLEER. Trimming took off 1 base at V and 5 bases at J, with 9 bases between the two ends. This CDR3 region has 14 residues.

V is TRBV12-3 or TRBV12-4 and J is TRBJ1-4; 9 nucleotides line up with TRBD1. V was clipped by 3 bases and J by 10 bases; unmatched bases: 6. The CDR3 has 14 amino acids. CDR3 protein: CASSLGGQGPKLFF. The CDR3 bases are TGTGCCAGCAGTTTGGGGGGACAGGGACCAAAACTGTTTTTT.

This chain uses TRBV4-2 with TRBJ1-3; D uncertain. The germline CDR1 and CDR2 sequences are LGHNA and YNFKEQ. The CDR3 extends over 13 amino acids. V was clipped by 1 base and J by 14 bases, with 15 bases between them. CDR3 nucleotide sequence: TGTGCCAGCAGCCAAGTCTCGTCTTACTTTTTATATTTT. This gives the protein CASSQVSSYFLYF.

CDR3 sequence: CASTRGRVSEQYF. CDR3 sequence (DNA): TGTGCCAGCACCCGCGGCAGGGTGAGCGAGCAGTACTTC. The gene calls are TRBV6-2 or TRBV6-3 and TRBJ2-7; perhaps TRBD1 as D (5 bases). CDR1 is MNHEY, CDR2 SVGEGT, per germline. This CDR3 comprises 13 residues. V was shortened by 7 bases and J by 6 bases, with 16 bases between the two germline ends.

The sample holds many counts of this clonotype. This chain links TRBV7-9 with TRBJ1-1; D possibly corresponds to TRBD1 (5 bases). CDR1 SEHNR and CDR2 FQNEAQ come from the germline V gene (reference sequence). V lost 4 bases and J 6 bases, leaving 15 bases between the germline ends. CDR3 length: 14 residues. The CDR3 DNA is TGTGCCAGCAGCTCCAGTCAGGGCTGGGCTGAAGCTTTCTTT. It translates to CASSSSQGWAEAFF. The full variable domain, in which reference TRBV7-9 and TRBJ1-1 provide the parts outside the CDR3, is DTGVSQNPRHKITKRGQNVTFRCDPISEHNRLYWYRQTLGQGPEFLTYFQNEAQLEKSRLLSDRFSAERPKGSFSTLEIQRTEQGDSAMYLCASSSSQGWAEAFFGQGTRLTVV.

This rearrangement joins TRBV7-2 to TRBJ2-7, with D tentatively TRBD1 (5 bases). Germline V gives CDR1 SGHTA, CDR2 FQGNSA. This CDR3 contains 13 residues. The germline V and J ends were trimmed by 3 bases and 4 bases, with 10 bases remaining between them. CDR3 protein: CASSFTQEYEQYF. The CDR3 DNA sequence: TGTGCCAGCAGCTTTACACAGGAATACGAGCAGTACTTC.

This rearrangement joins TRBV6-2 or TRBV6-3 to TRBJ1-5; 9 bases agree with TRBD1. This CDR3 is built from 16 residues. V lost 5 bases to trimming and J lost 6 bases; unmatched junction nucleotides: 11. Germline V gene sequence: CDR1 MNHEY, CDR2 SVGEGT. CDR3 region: CASSDYRDRVSQPQHF. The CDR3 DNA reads TGTGCCAGCAGTGATTACCGGGACAGGGTTAGTCAGCCCCAGCATTTT.

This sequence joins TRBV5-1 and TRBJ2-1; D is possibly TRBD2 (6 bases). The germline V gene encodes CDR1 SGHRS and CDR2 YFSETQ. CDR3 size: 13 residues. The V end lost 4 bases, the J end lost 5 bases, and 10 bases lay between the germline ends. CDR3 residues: CASSPGVDNEQFF. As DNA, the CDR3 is TGCGCCAGCAGCCCGGGGGTGGACAATGAGCAGTTCTTC.

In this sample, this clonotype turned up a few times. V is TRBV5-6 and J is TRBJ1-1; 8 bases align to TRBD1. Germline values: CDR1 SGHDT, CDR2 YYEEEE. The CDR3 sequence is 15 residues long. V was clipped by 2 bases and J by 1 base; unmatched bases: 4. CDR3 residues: CASSFRGRRNTEAFF. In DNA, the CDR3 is TGTGCCAGCAGCTTCAGGGGGCGAAGGAACACTGAAGCTTTCTTT.

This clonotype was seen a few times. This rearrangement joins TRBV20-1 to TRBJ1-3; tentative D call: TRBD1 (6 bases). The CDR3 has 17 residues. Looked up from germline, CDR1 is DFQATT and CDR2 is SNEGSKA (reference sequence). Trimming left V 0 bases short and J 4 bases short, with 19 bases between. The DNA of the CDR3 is TGCAGTGCTAGAGATATGCAGGACAGTGCTTTCGGAAACACCATATATTTT. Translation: CSARDMQDSAFGNTIYF.

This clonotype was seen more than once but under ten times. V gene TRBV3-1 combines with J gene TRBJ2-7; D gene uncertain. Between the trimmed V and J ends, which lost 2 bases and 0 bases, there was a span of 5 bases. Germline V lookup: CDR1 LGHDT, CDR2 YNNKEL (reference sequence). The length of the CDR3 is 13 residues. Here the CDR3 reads CASSQRYSYEQYF. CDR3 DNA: TGTGCCAGCAGCCAACGATACTCCTACGAGCAGTACTTC.

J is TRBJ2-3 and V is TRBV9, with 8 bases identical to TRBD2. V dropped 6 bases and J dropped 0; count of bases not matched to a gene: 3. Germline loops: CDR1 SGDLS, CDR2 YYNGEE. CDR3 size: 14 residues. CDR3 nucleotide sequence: TGTGCCAGCACTAGCGGGCGTAGCACAGATACGCAGTATTTT. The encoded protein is CASTSGRSTDTQYF.

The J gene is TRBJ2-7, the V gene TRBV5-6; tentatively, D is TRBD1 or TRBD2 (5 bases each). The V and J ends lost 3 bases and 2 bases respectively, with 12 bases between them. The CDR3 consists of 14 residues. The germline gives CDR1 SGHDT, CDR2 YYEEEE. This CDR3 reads CASSYGTAPYEQYF. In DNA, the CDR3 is TGTGCCAGCAGCTACGGGACCGCTCCCTACGAGCAGTACTTC.

In DNA, the CDR3 is TGTGCCAGCAGCAAAGCCGGAGAGGGATCCTACGAGCAGTACTTC. Translation: CASSKAGEGSYEQYF. V gene TRBV21-1 combines with J gene TRBJ2-7; the table's D call TRBD2 went unverified against the DNA. TRBV21-1 is a known pseudogene. This CDR3 is 15 amino acids long.

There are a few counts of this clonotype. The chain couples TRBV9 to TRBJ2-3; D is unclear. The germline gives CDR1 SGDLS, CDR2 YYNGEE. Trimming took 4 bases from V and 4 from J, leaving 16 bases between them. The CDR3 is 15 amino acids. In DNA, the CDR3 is TGTGCCAGCAGCCCTACCGATCACCCCTCAGATACGCAGTATTTT. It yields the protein CASSPTDHPSDTQYF.

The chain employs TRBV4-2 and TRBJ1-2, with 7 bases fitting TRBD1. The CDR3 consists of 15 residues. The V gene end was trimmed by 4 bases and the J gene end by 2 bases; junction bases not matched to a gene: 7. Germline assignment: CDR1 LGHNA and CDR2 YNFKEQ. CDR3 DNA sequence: TGTGCCAGCAGCCTACTCAGGGGGTTCAACTATGGCTACACCTTC. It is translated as CASSLLRGFNYGYTF.

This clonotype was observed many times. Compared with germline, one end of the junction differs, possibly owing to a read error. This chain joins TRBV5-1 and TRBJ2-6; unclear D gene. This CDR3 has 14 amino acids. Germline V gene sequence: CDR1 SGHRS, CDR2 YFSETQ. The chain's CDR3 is CASSLPSGANVLTF. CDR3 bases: TGTGCCAGCAGCTTACCCTCTGGGGCCAACGTCCTGACTTTC. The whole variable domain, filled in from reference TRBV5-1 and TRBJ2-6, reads KAGVTQTPRYLIKTRGQQVTLSCSPISGHRSVSWYQQTPGQGLQFLFEYFSETQRNKGNFPGRFSGRQFSNSRSEMNVSTLELGDSALYLCASSLPSGANVLTFGAGSRLTVL.

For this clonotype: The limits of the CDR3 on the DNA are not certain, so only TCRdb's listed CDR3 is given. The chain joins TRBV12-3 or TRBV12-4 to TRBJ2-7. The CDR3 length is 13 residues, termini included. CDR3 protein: CASSSSAAEEQYF.

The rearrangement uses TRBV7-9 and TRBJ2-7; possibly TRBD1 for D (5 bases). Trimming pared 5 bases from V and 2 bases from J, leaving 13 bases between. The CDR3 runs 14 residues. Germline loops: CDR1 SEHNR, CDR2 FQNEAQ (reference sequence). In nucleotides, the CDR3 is TGTGCCAGCAGCCCGAGGACACAAACCTACGAGCAGTACTTC. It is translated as CASSPRTQTYEQYF.

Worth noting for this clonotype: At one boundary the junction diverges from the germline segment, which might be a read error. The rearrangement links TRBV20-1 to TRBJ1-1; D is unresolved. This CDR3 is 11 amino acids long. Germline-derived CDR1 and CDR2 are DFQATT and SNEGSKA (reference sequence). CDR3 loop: CSAREEVVREF. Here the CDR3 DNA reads TGCAGTGCTAGAGAGGAAGTAGTCCGGGAGTTT.

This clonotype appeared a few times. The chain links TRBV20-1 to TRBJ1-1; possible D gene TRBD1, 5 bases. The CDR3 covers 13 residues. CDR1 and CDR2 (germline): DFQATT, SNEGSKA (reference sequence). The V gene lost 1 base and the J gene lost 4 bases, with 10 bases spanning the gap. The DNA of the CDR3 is TGCAGTGCTAGAGGGGCGGGGACCACTGAAGCTTTCTTT. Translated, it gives CSARGAGTTEAFF.

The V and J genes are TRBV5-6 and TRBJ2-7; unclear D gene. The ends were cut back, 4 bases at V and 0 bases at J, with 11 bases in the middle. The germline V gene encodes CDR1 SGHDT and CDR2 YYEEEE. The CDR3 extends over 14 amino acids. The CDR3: CASSPWGYSYEQYF. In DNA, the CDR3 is TGTGCCAGCAGCCCGTGGGGATACTCCTACGAGCAGTACTTC. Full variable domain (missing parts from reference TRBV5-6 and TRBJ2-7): DAGVTQSPTHLIKTRGQQVTLRCSPKSGHDTVSWYQQALGQGPQFIFQYYEEEERQRGNFPDRFSGHQFPNYSSELNVNALLLGDSALYLCASSPWGYSYEQYFGPGTRLTVT.

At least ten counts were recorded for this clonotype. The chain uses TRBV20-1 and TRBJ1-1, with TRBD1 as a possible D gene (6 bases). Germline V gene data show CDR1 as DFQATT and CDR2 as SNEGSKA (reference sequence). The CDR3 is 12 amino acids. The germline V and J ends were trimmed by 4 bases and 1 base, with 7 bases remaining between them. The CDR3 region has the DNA TGCAGTGCTAAACAGGGGAACACTGAAGCTTTCTTT. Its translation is CSAKQGNTEAFF.

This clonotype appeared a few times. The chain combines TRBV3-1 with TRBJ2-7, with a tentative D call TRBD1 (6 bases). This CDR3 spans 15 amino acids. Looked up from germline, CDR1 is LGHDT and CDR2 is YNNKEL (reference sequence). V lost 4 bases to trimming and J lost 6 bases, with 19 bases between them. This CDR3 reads CASSPTALRTVEQYF. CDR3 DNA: TGTGCCAGCAGCCCGACTGCCCTCCGGACAGTCGAGCAGTACTTC.

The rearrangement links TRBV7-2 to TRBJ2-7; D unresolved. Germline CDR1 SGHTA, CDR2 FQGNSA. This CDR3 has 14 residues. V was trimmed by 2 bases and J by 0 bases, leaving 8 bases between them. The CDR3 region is CASSLMGSSYEQYF. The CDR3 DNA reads TGTGCCAGCAGCTTAATGGGATCCTCCTACGAGCAGTACTTC.

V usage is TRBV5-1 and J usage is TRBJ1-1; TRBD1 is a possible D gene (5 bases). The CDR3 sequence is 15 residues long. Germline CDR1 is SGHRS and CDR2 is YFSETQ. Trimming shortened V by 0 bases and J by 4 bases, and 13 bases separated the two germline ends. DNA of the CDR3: TGCGCCAGCAGCTTGGTTGACCGGGGGGGCACTGAAGCTTTCTTT. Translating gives CASSLVDRGGTEAFF.

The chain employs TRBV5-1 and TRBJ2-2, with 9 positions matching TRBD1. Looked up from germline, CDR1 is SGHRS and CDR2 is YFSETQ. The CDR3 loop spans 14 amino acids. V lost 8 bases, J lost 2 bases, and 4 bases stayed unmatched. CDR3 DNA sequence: TGCGCCAGACAGGGGGCTAAAAACACCGGGGAGCTGTTTTTT. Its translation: CARQGAKNTGELFF.

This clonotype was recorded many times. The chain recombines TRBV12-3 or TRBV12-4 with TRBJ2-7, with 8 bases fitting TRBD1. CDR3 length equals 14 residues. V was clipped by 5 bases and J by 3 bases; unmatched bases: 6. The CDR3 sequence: CASSDRDRFYEQYF. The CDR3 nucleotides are TGTGCCAGCAGTGACCGGGACAGGTTCTACGAGCAGTACTTC.